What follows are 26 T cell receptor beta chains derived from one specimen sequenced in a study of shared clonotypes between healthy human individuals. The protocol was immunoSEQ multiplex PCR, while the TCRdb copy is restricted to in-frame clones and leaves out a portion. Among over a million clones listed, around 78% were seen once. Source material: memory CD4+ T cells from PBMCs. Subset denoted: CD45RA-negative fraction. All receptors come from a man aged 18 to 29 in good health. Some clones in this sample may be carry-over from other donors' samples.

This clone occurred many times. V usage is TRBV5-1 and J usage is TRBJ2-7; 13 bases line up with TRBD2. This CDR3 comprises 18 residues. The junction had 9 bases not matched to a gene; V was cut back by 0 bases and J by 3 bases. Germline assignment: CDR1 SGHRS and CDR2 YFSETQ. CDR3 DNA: TGCGCCAGCAGCTTGGTCGCGACCGGGACTAGCGGGAACTACGAGCAGTACTTC. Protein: CASSLVATGTSGNYEQYF.

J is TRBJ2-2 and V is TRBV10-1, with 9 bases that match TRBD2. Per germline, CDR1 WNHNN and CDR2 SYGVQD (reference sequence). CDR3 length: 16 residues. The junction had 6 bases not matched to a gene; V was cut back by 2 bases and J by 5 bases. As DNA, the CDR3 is TGCGCCAGCAGTGAGATAGCGGGAGATCGTACCGGGGAGCTGTTTTTT. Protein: CASSEIAGDRTGELFF.

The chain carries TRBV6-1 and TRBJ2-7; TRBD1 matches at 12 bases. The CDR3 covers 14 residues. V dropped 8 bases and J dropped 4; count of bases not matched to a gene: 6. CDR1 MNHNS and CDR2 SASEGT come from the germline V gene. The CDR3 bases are TGTGCCAGCGGCCAGGGACAGGGGGCGTACGAGCAGTACTTC. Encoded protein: CASGQGQGAYEQYF.

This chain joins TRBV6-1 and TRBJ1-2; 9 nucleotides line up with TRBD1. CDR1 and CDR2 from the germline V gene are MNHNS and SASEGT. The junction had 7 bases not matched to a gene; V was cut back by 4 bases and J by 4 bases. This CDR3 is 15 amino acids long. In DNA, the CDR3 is TGTGCCAGCAGTGGACGGGACAGGGAGGGCTATGGCTACACCTTC. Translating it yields CASSGRDREGYGYTF.

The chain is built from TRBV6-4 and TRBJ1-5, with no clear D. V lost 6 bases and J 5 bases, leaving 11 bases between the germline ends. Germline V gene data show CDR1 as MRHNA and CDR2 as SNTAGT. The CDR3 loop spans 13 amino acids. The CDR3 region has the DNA TGTGCCAGCAGAGGGTTTTCGGATCAGCCCCAGCATTTT. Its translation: CASRGFSDQPQHF.

The CDR3 spells CASSAVGQGPHEQYF. CDR3 DNA sequence: TGTGCCAGCAGTGCCGTCGGGCAGGGCCCCCACGAGCAGTACTTC. The chain employs TRBV28 and TRBJ2-7; weak D call: TRBD1 (5 bases). The germline V and J ends were trimmed by 5 bases and 5 bases, with 19 bases remaining between them. CDR3 length: 15 amino acids. The germline V gene has CDR1 MDHEN and CDR2 SYDVKM.

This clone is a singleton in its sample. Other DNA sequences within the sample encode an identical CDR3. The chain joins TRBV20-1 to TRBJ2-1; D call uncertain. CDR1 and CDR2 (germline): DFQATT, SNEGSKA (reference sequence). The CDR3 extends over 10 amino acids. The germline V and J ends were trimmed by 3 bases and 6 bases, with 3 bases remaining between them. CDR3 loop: CSARANEQFF. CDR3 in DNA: TGCAGTGCTAGGGCCAATGAGCAGTTCTTC.

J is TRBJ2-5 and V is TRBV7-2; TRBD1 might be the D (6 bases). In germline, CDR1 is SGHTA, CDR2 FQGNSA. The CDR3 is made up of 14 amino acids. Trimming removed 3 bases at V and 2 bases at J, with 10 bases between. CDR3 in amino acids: CASSLDQGQETQYF. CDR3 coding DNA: TGTGCCAGCAGCTTGGATCAGGGGCAAGAGACCCAGTACTTC.

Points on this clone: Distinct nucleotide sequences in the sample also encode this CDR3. CDR3 sequence (DNA): TGTGCCAGTAGAGGACAGGGGGTGACTGAAGCTTTCTTT. It is translated as CASRGQGVTEAFF. This chain joins TRBV19 and TRBJ1-1; TRBD1 matches 10 bases. Germline V gene sequence: CDR1 LNHDA, CDR2 SQIVND (reference sequence). CDR3 size: 13 residues. V lost 6 bases to trimming and J lost 5 bases; unmatched junction nucleotides: 3.

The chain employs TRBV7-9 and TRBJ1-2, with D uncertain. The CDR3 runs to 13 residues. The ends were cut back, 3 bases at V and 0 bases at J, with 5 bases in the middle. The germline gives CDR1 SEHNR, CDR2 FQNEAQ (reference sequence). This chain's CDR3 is CASSFGANYGYTF. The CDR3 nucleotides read TGTGCCAGCAGCTTTGGCGCTAACTATGGCTACACCTTC.

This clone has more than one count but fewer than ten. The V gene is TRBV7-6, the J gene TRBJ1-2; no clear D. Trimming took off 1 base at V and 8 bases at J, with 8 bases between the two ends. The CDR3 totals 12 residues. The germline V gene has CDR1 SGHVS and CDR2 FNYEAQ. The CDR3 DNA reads TGTGCCAGCAGCTTAGGTCTCGGGGGCTACACCTTC. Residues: CASSLGLGGYTF. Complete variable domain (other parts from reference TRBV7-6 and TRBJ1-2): GAGVSQSPRYKVTKRGQDVALRCDPISGHVSLYWYRQALGQGPEFLTYFNYEAQQDKSGLPNDRFSAERPEGSISTLTIQRTEQRDSAMYRCASSLGLGGYTFGSGTRLTVV.

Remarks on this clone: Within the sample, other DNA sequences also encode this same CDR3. CDR3 amino acids: CASSLGLAQETQYF. In DNA form, the CDR3 reads TGTGCCAGCAGCTTGGGACTAGCCCAAGAGACCCAGTACTTC. The gene calls are TRBV5-4 and TRBJ2-5; 7 positions match TRBD2. Unmatched junction bases numbered 0, after V lost 0 bases and J lost 1 base. The CDR3 has 14 residues. Germline-derived CDR1 and CDR2 are SGHNT and YYREEE (reference sequence).

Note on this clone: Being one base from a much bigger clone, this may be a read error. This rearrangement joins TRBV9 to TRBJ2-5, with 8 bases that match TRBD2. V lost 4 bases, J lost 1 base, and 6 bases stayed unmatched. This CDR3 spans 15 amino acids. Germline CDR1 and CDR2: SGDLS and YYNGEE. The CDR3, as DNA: TGTGCCAGCAGCCCCGGGACTAGTCCCCAAGAGACCCAGTACTTC. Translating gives CASSPGTSPQETQYF.

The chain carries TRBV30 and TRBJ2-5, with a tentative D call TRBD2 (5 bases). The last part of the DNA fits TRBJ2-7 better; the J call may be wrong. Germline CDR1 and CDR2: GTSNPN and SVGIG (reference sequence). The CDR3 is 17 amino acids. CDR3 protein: CAWSAGGFDDQNYEQYF. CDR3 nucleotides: TGTGCCTGGAGTGCGGGCGGGTTCGATGACCAAAATTACGAGCAGTACTTC.

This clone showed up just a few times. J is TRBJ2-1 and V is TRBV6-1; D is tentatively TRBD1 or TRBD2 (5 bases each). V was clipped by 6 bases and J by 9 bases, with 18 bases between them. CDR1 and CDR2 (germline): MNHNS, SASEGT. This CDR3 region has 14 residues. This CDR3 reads CASRRERGLGEQFF. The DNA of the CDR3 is TGTGCCAGCAGGAGGGAGAGGGGCTTAGGTGAGCAGTTCTTC.

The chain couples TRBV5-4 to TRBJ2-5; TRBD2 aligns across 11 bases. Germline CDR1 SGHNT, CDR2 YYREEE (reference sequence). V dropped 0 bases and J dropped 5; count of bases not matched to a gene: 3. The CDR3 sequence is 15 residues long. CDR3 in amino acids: CASSLELAGVETQYF. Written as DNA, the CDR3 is TGTGCCAGCAGCTTGGAACTAGCGGGAGTCGAGACCCAGTACTTC.

CDR3 region: CASSLAVGGSRVNTEAFF. Written as DNA, the CDR3 is TGCGCCAGCAGCTTGGCCGTCGGGGGCTCCCGGGTGAACACTGAAGCTTTCTTT. The gene calls are TRBV5-1 and TRBJ1-1; possible D gene TRBD1, 6 bases. The CDR3 contains 18 residues. CDR1 and CDR2 (germline): SGHRS, YFSETQ. Trimming removed 0 bases at V and 0 bases at J, with 18 bases between.

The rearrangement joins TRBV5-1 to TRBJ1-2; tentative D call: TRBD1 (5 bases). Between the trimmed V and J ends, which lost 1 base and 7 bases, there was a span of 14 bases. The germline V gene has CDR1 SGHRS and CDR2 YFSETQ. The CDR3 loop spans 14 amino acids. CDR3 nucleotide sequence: TGCGCCAGCAGCTTGCATCAGGGTTTGTCTGGCTACACCTTC. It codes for CASSLHQGLSGYTF.

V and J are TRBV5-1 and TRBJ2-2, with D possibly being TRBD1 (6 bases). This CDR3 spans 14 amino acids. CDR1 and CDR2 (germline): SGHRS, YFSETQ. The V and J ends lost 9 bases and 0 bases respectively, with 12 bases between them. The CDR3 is CATGQFSNTGELFF. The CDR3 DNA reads TGCGCCACCGGACAGTTTTCGAACACCGGGGAGCTGTTTTTT.

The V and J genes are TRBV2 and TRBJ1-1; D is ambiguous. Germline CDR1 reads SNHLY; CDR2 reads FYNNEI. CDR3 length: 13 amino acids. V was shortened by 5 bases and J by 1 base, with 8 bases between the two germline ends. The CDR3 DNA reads TGTGCCAGCAGTCGCGAGCAGAACACTGAAGCTTTCTTT. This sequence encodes CASSREQNTEAFF.

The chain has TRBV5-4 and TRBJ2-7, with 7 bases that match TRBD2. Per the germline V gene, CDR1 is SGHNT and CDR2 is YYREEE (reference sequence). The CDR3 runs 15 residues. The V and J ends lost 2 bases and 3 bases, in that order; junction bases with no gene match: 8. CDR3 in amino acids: CASSFGGGRGYEQYF. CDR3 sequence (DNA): TGTGCCAGCAGCTTCGGGGGAGGGCGCGGCTACGAGCAGTACTTC.

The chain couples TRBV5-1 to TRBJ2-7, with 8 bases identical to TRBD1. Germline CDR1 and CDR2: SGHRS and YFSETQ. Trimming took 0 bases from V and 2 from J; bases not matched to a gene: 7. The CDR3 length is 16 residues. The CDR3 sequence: CASSLGQGKGPYEQYF. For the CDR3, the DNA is TGCGCCAGCAGCTTGGGACAGGGGAAGGGGCCCTACGAGCAGTACTTC.

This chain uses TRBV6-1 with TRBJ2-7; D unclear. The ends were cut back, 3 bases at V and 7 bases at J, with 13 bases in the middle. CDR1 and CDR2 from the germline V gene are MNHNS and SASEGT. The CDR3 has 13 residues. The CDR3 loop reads CASSDEWVAEQYF. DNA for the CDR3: TGTGCCAGCAGTGATGAGTGGGTTGCGGAGCAGTACTTC.

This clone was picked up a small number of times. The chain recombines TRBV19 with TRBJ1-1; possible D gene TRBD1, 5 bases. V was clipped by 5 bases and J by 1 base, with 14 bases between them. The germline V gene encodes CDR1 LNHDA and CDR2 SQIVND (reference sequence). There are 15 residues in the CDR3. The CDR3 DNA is TGTGCCAGTAGTCTCCTTGACAGACCGAACACTGAAGCTTTCTTT. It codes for CASSLLDRPNTEAFF.

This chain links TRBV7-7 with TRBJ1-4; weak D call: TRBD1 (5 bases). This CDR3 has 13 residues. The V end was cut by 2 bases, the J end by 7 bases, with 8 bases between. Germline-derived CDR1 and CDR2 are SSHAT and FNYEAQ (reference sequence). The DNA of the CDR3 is TGTGCCAGCAGCTTAACAAGGGGTGAAAAACTGTTTTTT. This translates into CASSLTRGEKLFF.

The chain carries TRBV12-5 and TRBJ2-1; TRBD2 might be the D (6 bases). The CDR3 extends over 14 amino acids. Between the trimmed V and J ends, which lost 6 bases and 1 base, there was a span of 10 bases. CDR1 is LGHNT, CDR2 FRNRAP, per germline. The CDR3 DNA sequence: TGTGCTAGTGGGGGGACTGAGTCCTACAATGAGCAGTTCTTC. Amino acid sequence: CASGGTESYNEQFF. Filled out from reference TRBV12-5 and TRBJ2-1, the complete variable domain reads DARVTQTPRHKVTEMGQEVTMRCQPILGHNTVFWYRQTMMQGLELLAYFRNRAPLDDSGMPKDRFSAEMPDATLATLKIQPSEPRDSAVYFCASGGTESYNEQFFGPGTRLTVL.